The text below deals with one T cell receptor beta chain. Its specific antigen is unknown. Nothing much larger sits one base from this clone, and base qualities are not available. The time point label, as the study defines it: baseline before first vaccination. Samples from vaccinated people were obtained from the UK trials COV001 and COV002, which included a single-blind randomized controlled phase 2/3 trial of AZD1222 (ChAdOx1 nCoV-19) in healthy adults. For TCRbeta chain sequencing, PBMC samples from trial participants were taken at day 0 and at day 28 after the second dose. The data belong to a study of T cell responses to AZD1222 COVID-19 vaccine (dated by TCRdb to the early 2020s). The study in broad terms: AZD1222 recipients whose second dose came at about 4 weeks and those whose second dose came at about 12 weeks were combined into one group, since spike-specific TCR depth and breadth did not differ between the two schedules. A total of 233 trial participants underwent TCR sequencing, of whom some 210 received two doses of AZD1222 and about 26 received two doses of the MenACWY control vaccine. Trial participants were enrolled by age into 18-55, 56-69 and 70-plus year subgroups, with roughly 150, 30 and 60 TCR-sequenced participants respectively.

General findings and caveats noted by the study authors: CD4 TCRs associated with the vaccine covered the entire spike protein, and the dominant responses were in regions 160-218 and 743-854. After two AZD1222 doses, both the breadth and the depth of spike-specific TCRs were significantly higher than at day 0 and than in MenACWY recipients. Because no day 14 peak-response samples were available, repertoires were characterized only after the peak T cell response. Only five to seven AZD1222 recipients were SARS-CoV-2 seropositive at baseline, limiting conclusions about previously exposed vaccinees. Participants were mostly white British, with more females than males. The authors suggested clonal diversity may have been underestimated. The 56-69-year group was small, and its depth increase did not reach significance, likely because of low power. Epitopes outside the regions mutated in the B.1.351 and B.1.1.7 variants were reportedly recognized by nearly half of the unique spike-specific TCRs.

The CDR3 regions of human TCRbeta chains were analyzed by immunosequencing. In the authors' own workflow: TCRs in the repertoires were matched against a reference library of SARS-CoV-2-specific TCRs that had been generated with the MIRA antigen-specificity platform. Breadth was defined as the fraction of unique TCRs that were SARS-CoV-2-associated. Depth was defined as the fraction of total T cells that were SARS-CoV-2-associated. Using the MIRA data, every spike-specific TCR was mapped to the spike region that the TCR reacted to and assigned to either a CD4 or a CD8 class. Log10-transformed breadth and depth values were compared by one-way ANOVA with Sidak's multiple comparisons tests. TCRdb re-hosts the immuneACCESS table, in-frame sequences only. Its copies lack some clones; in the studies checked, an unresolved V gene accounts for under half of them, and the cause for the rest is not known. V, J and clone size reflect that table, while D and trimming were determined from the DNA. This sample has 150,000 or so clones in its table, and 90% to 95% of those were observed once. The ten largest clones take up 7.5% to 9.5% of the sample.

Based on the germline V gene, the CDR1 and CDR2 sequences are SNHLY and FYNNEI. The CDR3 holds 15 amino acids from the cysteine to the phenylalanine. Of the read, only the CDR3 DNA is kept; its 45 bases are in frame from base 1. At the junction V is shortened by 2 bases and J by 4 bases; bases outside the gene matches: 3. This TCR was sampled from an adult in good health. Sequenced material: peripheral blood, taken on day 0 of AZD1222 vaccination. Recombination connected TRBV2 to TRBJ2-1, with TRBD2 identical over 9 junction bases. At the DNA level, the sequence is TGTGCCAGCAGTGAATGGCTAGCGGGGTACAATGAGCAGTTCTTC. Its product reads: CASSEWLAGYNEQFF.